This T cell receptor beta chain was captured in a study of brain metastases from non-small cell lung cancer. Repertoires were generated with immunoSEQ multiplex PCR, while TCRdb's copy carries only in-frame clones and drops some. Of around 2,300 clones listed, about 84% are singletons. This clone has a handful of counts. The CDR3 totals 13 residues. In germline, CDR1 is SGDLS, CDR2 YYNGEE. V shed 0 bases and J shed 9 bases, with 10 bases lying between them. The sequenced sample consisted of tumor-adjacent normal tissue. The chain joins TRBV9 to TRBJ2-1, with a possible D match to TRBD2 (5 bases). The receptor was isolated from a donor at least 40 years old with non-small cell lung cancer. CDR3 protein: CASSVDTTSEQFF. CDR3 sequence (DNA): TGTGCCAGCAGCGTAGATACAACTAGTGAGCAGTTCTTC.